A selection of T cell receptor beta chains follows, all from one sample in a study of T-cell reconstitution after alpha-beta-depleted transplantation in children. MiXCR was run by TCRdb on the PCR reads, yielding one entry per CDR3 protein. Among about 980,000 distinct CDR3 sequences listed, about 29% were seen once. Sequences were derived from PBMCs, mostly from graft donor cells, sampled 360 days after TCRalphabeta/CD19-depleted stem cell transplant. The receptors were sampled from a boy under two years old who had a stem cell transplant for SCID, so the T cells may come from the graft donor. The CDR3 runs from the conserved cysteine through the conserved F or W. The order of the fields is V gene, clone size, D gene, J gene, CDR3 DNA, CDR3 protein. The D gene is left open where the match is weak. Expanded clones are given a class, and other clones once, few, many or no size at all.

TRBV4-1	few	TRBD2	TRBJ2-4	TGCGCCAGCAGCCAAGGTGGTAGCGGGGAAACACTAGCCAAAAACATTCAGTACTTC	CASSQGGSGETLAKNIQYF
TRBV28	few	.	TRBJ1-2	TGTGCCATCCCGGACACTGCTAACTATGGCTACACCTTC	CAIPDTANYGYTF
TRBV2	few	TRBD2	TRBJ2-7	TGTGCCACGGGGGGAATTGAGGGGCGGTTCTACGAGCAGTACTTC	CATGGIEGRFYEQYF
TRBV7-9	few	.	TRBJ1-1	TGTGCCAGCAGGCTGGGGGGGAACGGGGAAGCTTTCTTT	CASRLGGNGEAFF
TRBV9	few	.	TRBJ2-1	TGTGCCAGCAGCGGGGCCAGGGTCCATGAGCAGTTCTTC	CASSGARVHEQFF
TRBV29-1	.	TRBD1	TRBJ2-7	TGCAGCGTTACAGGGGGCCACCCCTCCTACGAGCAGTACTTC	CSVTGGHPSYEQYF
TRBV4-1	few	TRBD2	TRBJ2-7	TGCGCCAGCAGCCAAGATATCCCTAGCGGGACTAGCTCCTACGAGCAGTACTTC	CASSQDIPSGTSSYEQYF
TRBV29-1	.	.	TRBJ1-5	TGCAGCGTGGGCAGGGGAAGGGGTCAGCCCCAGCATTTT	CSVGRGRGQPQHF
TRBV7-3	few	.	TRBJ1-2	TGTGCCAGCAGTACAACCGAGGGGGAGAACTATGGCTACACCTTC	CASSTTEGENYGYTF
TRBV4-2	many	.	TRBJ2-4	TGTGCCAGCAGCCTAAGTTACAGGGAGAACATTCAGTACTTC	CASSLSYRENIQYF
TRBV9	.	TRBD2	TRBJ2-3	TGTGCCAGCAGCGTAGGGGGACTAGAAGCAGATACGCAGTATTTT	CASSVGGLEADTQYF
TRBV6-1	.	.	TRBJ1-1	TGTGCCAGCAGTGAAGGGGCAGCGACTGAAGCTTTCTTT	CASSEGAATEAFF
TRBV28	once	.	TRBJ2-5	TGTGCCAGCAGGAGGGCAGGACAAGAGACCCAGTACTTC	CASRRAGQETQYF
TRBV11-2	.	TRBD1	TRBJ2-4	TGTGCCAGCAGCGGTAGACAGGGAATGGAAAACATTCAGTACTTC	CASSGRQGMENIQYF
TRBV9	many	.	TRBJ2-3	TGTGCCAGCAGCGTAGTCGGAGATACGCAGTATTTT	CASSVVGDTQYF
TRBV20-1	few	.	TRBJ2-1	TGCAGTGCTAGAGATTGGTCCAGGGGCTTCACTGATGAGCAGTTCTTC	CSARDWSRGFTDEQFF
TRBV6-2/TRBV6-3	few	TRBD2	TRBJ2-5	TGTGCCAGCAGTTACCCCCCGAGACTAGCGGGGAACCAAGAGACCCAGTACTTC	CASSYPPRLAGNQETQYF
TRBV28	few	.	TRBJ2-7	TGTGCCAGCAGTTTAGGACAGTACAGTATTTCCTACGAGCAGTACTTC	CASSLGQYSISYEQYF
TRBV20-1	.	.	TRBJ2-4	TGCAGTGCCCGGTCCGTGGCCAAAAACATTCAGTACTTC	CSARSVAKNIQYF
TRBV19	.	TRBD2	TRBJ2-1	TGTGCCAGTGTGAGCTTGACTAGCGGGGGGGCGCATGAGCAGTTCTTC	CASVSLTSGGAHEQFF
TRBV7-2	few	.	TRBJ2-7	TGTGCCAGCAGCTTGGGGGACTCCGCGGGTATCTTGCAGTACTTC	CASSLGDSAGILQYF